The 30 T cell receptor beta chains listed next were all sequenced from one sample in a study of blood T cell repertoires in COVID-19. Sequencing used immunoSEQ multiplex PCR; TCRdb keeps in-frame clones, though not all of them. The sample consists of about 210,000 clones, 65% to 90% of them appearing once. The sample was PBMCs or T cells enriched from blood (not recorded which). These receptors all stem from a woman in her forties or fifties with acute COVID-19.

This sequence joins TRBV6-5 and TRBJ1-1; maybe TRBD1 (5 bases). The V end was cut by 7 bases, the J end by 0 bases, with 15 bases between. The CDR3 runs 15 residues. Germline V gene lookup returns CDR1 MNHEY and CDR2 SVGAGI. The DNA for the CDR3 is TGTGCCAGCACCTGGGGGGGAAACATGAACACTGAAGCTTTCTTT. Translated, it gives CASTWGGNMNTEAFF.

The rearrangement links TRBV7-2 to TRBJ2-5, with 7 bases fitting TRBD1. This CDR3 is 16 amino acids long. The germline CDR1 and CDR2 sequences are SGHTA and FQGNSA. Trimming cost V 5 bases and J 2 bases; bases outside gene matches: 11. The CDR3 protein is CASSPNPGGQQETQYF. The CDR3 bases are TGTGCCAGCAGCCCAAACCCAGGGGGACAGCAAGAGACCCAGTACTTC.

Worth noting for this clone: The same CDR3 is also encoded by other DNA sequences in this sample. The chain is built from TRBV5-1 and TRBJ2-3, with 7 bases matching TRBD1. Losses at the gene ends were 4 bases for V and 1 base for J; bases not matched to a gene: 3. From germline, CDR1 is SGHRS and CDR2 YFSETQ. The CDR3 spans 14 residues. The CDR3 DNA is TGCGCCAGCAGCGTAGGGACAGGCACAGATACGCAGTATTTT. This encodes CASSVGTGTDTQYF.

The count of this clone is one. The chain joins TRBV20-1 to TRBJ2-7; 7 positions agree with TRBD2. The CDR3 contains 16 residues. Germline CDR1 reads DFQATT; CDR2 reads SNEGSKA (reference sequence). V was clipped by 3 bases and J by 0 bases; unmatched bases: 11. The CDR3 DNA reads as TGCAGTGCTAGTCGGGCGGGAGCCCTAAGCTCCTACGAGCAGTACTTC. Translation gives CSASRAGALSSYEQYF.

The rearrangement uses TRBV5-6 and TRBJ1-5, with 11 bases aligning to TRBD1. J gave up 7 bases and V 2 bases, and 8 bases lay outside the gene matches. This CDR3 spans 16 amino acids. Germline V CDR1 and CDR2: SGHDT, YYEEEE. Here the CDR3 reads CASSFRGTGGQQPQHF. The CDR3 nucleotides are TGTGCCAGCAGCTTCCGAGGGACAGGGGGGCAGCAGCCCCAGCATTTT. The variable domain in full, completed from reference TRBV5-6 and TRBJ1-5, reads DAGVTQSPTHLIKTRGQQVTLRCSPKSGHDTVSWYQQALGQGPQFIFQYYEEEERQRGNFPDRFSGHQFPNYSSELNVNALLLGDSALYLCASSFRGTGGQQPQHFGDGTRLSIL.

The genes are TRBV20-1 and TRBJ2-7, with D unclear. V was pared by 6 bases and J by 7 bases, with 13 bases between. The CDR3 is made up of 11 amino acids. CDR1 is DFQATT and CDR2 is SNEGSKA in the germline V gene (reference sequence). For the CDR3, the DNA is TGCAGTGCCCCCCGGGTGAGGGAGCAGTACTTC. Translation: CSAPRVREQYF.

The chain recombines TRBV18 with TRBJ1-1; perhaps TRBD1 as D (6 bases). CDR1 and CDR2 from the germline V gene are KGHSH and LQKENI. The V end was cut by 1 base, the J end by 1 base, with 13 bases between. There are 16 residues in the CDR3. As DNA, the CDR3 is TGTGCCAGCTCACCACGTCTTTCAGGGGCGAACACTGAAGCTTTCTTT. As protein: CASSPRLSGANTEAFF.

This chain joins TRBV21-1 and TRBJ1-1; TRBD1, the table's D call, was not compared with the DNA. TRBV21-1 is termed a pseudogene. This CDR3 contains 14 residues. DNA for the CDR3: TGTGCCAGCAGCAGGACAGTTATGAACACTGAAGCTTTCTTT. This gives the protein CASSRTVMNTEAFF.

The count of this clone is one. The chain joins TRBV30 to TRBJ2-1, with TRBD2 identical over 7 bases. The trim removed 3 bases at V and 9 bases at J, leaving 11 bases unmatched. The CDR3 consists of 14 residues. Looked up from germline, CDR1 is GTSNPN and CDR2 is SVGIG (reference sequence). The CDR3 nucleotides are TGTGCCTGGAGGGCGGGAGTTTACGCTGGTGAGCAGTTCTTC. It translates to CAWRAGVYAGEQFF. The full variable domain, in which reference TRBV30 and TRBJ2-1 provide the parts outside the CDR3, is SQTIHQWPATLVQPVGSPLSLECTVEGTSNPNLYWYRQAAGRGLQLLFYSVGIGQISSEVPQNLSASRPQDRQFILSSKKLLLSDSGFYLCAWRAGVYAGEQFFGPGTRLTVL.

The V call is TRBV6-5, the J call TRBJ2-2; D is unresolved. CDR3 length: 13 residues. V lost 4 bases, J lost 8 bases, and 11 bases lay in between. CDR1 and CDR2 (germline): MNHEY, SVGAGI. CDR3 amino acids: CASSLVVSGELFF. CDR3 in DNA: TGTGCCAGCAGTTTGGTAGTATCTGGGGAGCTGTTTTTT.

The rearrangement uses TRBV10-3 and TRBJ1-2, with D unclear. The CDR3 runs 13 residues. V lost 8 bases to trimming and J lost 5 bases, with 15 bases between them. Germline V gene sequence: CDR1 ENHRY, CDR2 SYGVKD. The CDR3 loop reads CAISAGSGYGYTF. The CDR3 DNA follows: TGTGCCATCTCTGCGGGGTCTGGGTATGGCTACACCTTC.

The V gene is TRBV18, the J gene TRBJ2-7; tentative D call: TRBD1 (6 bases). CDR3 length equals 16 residues. The V gene's germline CDR1 is KGHSH and CDR2 LQKENI. Trimming removed 2 bases from V and 2 bases from J, with 16 bases in between. CDR3 in DNA: TGTGCCAGCTCACCAAATACTGGGGGCACGACCTACGAGCAGTACTTC. Amino acid sequence: CASSPNTGGTTYEQYF.

V gene TRBV10-3 combines with J gene TRBJ1-1; D gene ambiguous. The CDR3 loop spans 15 amino acids. V was trimmed by 4 bases and J by 1 base, leaving 13 bases between them. From germline, CDR1 is ENHRY and CDR2 SYGVKD. CDR3 sequence reads: CAISAAVAGNTEAFF. DNA of the CDR3: TGTGCCATCAGTGCCGCGGTCGCTGGGAACACTGAAGCTTTCTTT.

This chain connects TRBV28 to TRBJ1-4, with 7 bases fitting TRBD1. The ends lost 6 bases at V and 4 bases at J; junction bases unmatched: 5. The CDR3 loop spans 14 amino acids. Per germline, CDR1 MDHEN and CDR2 SYDVKM. The CDR3 DNA is TGTGCCAGCAGCCCGGGACAGTTTAATGAAAAACTGTTTTTT. The encoded protein is CASSPGQFNEKLFF.

With regard to this clone: The sample carries other DNA sequences with the same CDR3. The chain carries TRBV2 and TRBJ1-5; no definite D call. Germline V CDR1 and CDR2: SNHLY, FYNNEI. This CDR3 contains 15 residues. Trimming left V 4 bases short and J 0 bases short, with 10 bases between. The CDR3 loop reads CASSGTGNSNQPQHF. The CDR3 DNA reads TGTGCCAGCAGTGGGACTGGGAATAGCAATCAGCCCCAGCATTTT. The whole variable domain, filled in from reference TRBV2 and TRBJ1-5, reads EPEVTQTPSHQVTQMGQEVILRCVPISNHLYFYWYRQILGQKVEFLVSFYNNEISEKSEIFDDQFSVERPDGSNFTLKIRSTKLEDSAMYFCASSGTGNSNQPQHFGDGTRLSIL.

DNA of the CDR3: TGTGCCAGCAGTTTATTTTCACAAGAGGCGCCCCAGTACTTC. Translation: CASSLFSQEAPQYF. The chain employs TRBV28 and TRBJ2-5, with D unclear. Germline V CDR1 and CDR2: MDHEN, SYDVKM. V was clipped by 1 base and J by 9 bases, with 15 bases between them. The length of the CDR3 is 14 residues.

V gene TRBV18 combines with J gene TRBJ2-5, with a tentative D call TRBD1 (6 bases). Germline V CDR1 and CDR2: KGHSH, LQKENI. The CDR3 spans 16 residues. Trimming took off 3 bases at V and 1 base at J, with 15 bases between the two ends. Written as DNA, the CDR3 is TGTGCCAGCTCACCGCCTAGAGGACAGTCCCAAGAGACCCAGTACTTC. Translating gives CASSPPRGQSQETQYF.

Regarding this clone: Other DNA sequences in this sample translate to the same CDR3. V and J are TRBV3-1 (or the pseudogene TRBV3-2) and TRBJ2-7; TRBD2 aligns across 14 bases. Germline CDR1 and CDR2: LGHDT and YNNKEL (reference sequence). This CDR3 is built from 15 residues. The ends lost 3 bases at V and 2 bases at J; junction bases unmatched: 0. The CDR3: CASSQTSGRAYEQYF. CDR3 in DNA: TGTGCCAGCAGCCAGACTAGCGGGAGGGCCTACGAGCAGTACTTC.

V is TRBV6-5 and J is TRBJ1-4; 10 bases agree with TRBD1. The CDR3 totals 14 residues. The germline CDR1 and CDR2 sequences are MNHEY and SVGAGI. The V segment lost 6 bases and the J segment 3 bases; nucleotides outside the gene matches: 1. Here the CDR3 DNA reads TGTGCCAGCAGGGGACAGGGGTCTAATGAAAAACTGTTTTTT. This translates into CASRGQGSNEKLFF.

The rearrangement uses TRBV7-2 and TRBJ1-6; 7 bases are shared with TRBD1. Germline loops: CDR1 SGHTA, CDR2 FQGNSA. The ends lost 1 base at V and 5 bases at J; junction bases unmatched: 2. The CDR3 totals 15 residues. The CDR3 DNA is TGTGCCAGCAGCTTAGTACAGGGGAATAATTCACCCCTCCACTTT. Translation: CASSLVQGNNSPLHF.

The gene calls are TRBV30 and TRBJ2-7, with 9 bases fitting TRBD1. The germline gives CDR1 GTSNPN, CDR2 SVGIG (reference sequence). V shed 0 bases, J shed 3 bases, and the junction held 6 bases outside the gene matches. The CDR3 is 15 amino acids. The CDR3 nucleotides are TGTGCCTGGAGTGTACTCAGGACAGGGGTCTACGAGCAGTACTTC. Its protein is CAWSVLRTGVYEQYF.

This chain links TRBV9 with TRBJ2-2; D is perhaps TRBD1 (5 bases). V gave up 4 bases and J gave up 2 bases, with 9 bases separating them. The CDR3 is made up of 14 amino acids. Germline values: CDR1 SGDLS, CDR2 YYNGEE. CDR3 amino acids: CASSKTVNTGELFF. The DNA of the CDR3 is TGTGCCAGCAGCAAGACAGTAAACACCGGGGAGCTGTTTTTT. The full variable domain, rest sourced from reference TRBV9 and TRBJ2-2, is DSGVTQTPKHLITATGQRVTLRCSPRSGDLSVYWYQQSLDQGLQFLIQYYNGEERAKGNILERFSAQQFPDLHSELNLSSLELGDSALYFCASSKTVNTGELFFGEGSRLTVL.

The chain links TRBV29-1 to TRBJ1-1; weak D call: TRBD1 (5 bases). This CDR3 has 15 residues. Deletions cut 4 bases from V and 1 base from J, with 16 bases between. Germline loops: CDR1 SQVTM, CDR2 ANQGSEA. Written as DNA, the CDR3 is TGCAGCGTTGCCCGTTACAGGACGGGGAACACTGAAGCTTTCTTT. It specifies CSVARYRTGNTEAFF.

The V and J genes are TRBV29-1 and TRBJ2-5; D gene unclear. The CDR3 is made up of 11 amino acids. Germline CDR1 reads SQVTM; CDR2 reads ANQGSEA. V dropped 8 bases and J dropped 1 base, with 8 bases sitting between them. The CDR3 region has the DNA TGCAGCTCAGCGATCCAAGAGACCCAGTACTTC. The encoded protein is CSSAIQETQYF.

The CDR3 bases are TGTGCCAGCAGCGCAACGGGACAGGGAACCTACGAGCAGTACTTC. Translated, it gives CASSATGQGTYEQYF. This chain links TRBV4-2 with TRBJ2-7, with TRBD1 matching 9 bases. CDR3 length: 15 amino acids. CDR1 and CDR2 (germline): LGHNA, YNFKEQ. Unmatched junction bases numbered 7, after V lost 5 bases and J lost 2 bases.

The V and J genes are TRBV12-5 and TRBJ1-5; tentative D call: TRBD1 (5 bases). This CDR3 spans 14 amino acids. The germline V and J ends were trimmed by 6 bases and 7 bases, with 16 bases remaining between them. CDR1 and CDR2 from the germline V gene are LGHNT and FRNRAP. The CDR3 here is CASGRLSEGQPQHF. CDR3 sequence (DNA): TGTGCTAGTGGCAGGCTTTCGGAGGGGCAGCCCCAGCATTTT.

The V gene is TRBV18, the J gene TRBJ1-2; 8 bases map to TRBD1. The trim removed 0 bases at V and 0 bases at J, leaving 6 bases unmatched. CDR1 and CDR2 from the germline V gene are KGHSH and LQKENI. CDR3 size: 17 residues. The CDR3 DNA sequence: TGTGCCAGCTCACCACCGGGACAGGCTTTAGCTAACTATGGCTACACCTTC. Protein: CASSPPGQALANYGYTF.

This clone was seen just once. The rearrangement links TRBV19 to TRBJ2-2, with 9 bases aligning to TRBD1. Losses at the gene ends were 5 bases for V and 6 bases for J; bases not matched to a gene: 7. The CDR3 covers 15 residues. From germline, CDR1 is LNHDA and CDR2 SQIVND (reference sequence). DNA for the CDR3: TGTGCCAGTAGTCGTGGGACAGGGAGAGCCGGGGAGCTGTTTTTT. This translates into CASSRGTGRAGELFF. Drawing the rest from reference TRBV19 and TRBJ2-2, the complete variable domain is DGGITQSPKYLFRKEGQNVTLSCEQNLNHDAMYWYRQDPGQGLRLIYYSQIVNDFQKGDIAEGYSVSREKKESFPLTVTSAQKNPTAFYLCASSRGTGRAGELFFGEGSRLTVL.

This clone has a handful of counts. The chain recombines TRBV6-5 with TRBJ1-5, with unresolved D. This CDR3 is built from 13 residues. CDR1 and CDR2 from the germline V gene are MNHEY and SVGAGI. Between the trimmed V and J ends, which lost 6 bases and 7 bases, there was a span of 13 bases. The CDR3 bases are TGTGCCAGCAGCCCGACCACTATACAGCCCCAGCATTTT. It encodes CASSPTTIQPQHF.

This clone has just a few counts. The chain has TRBV29-1 and TRBJ1-5, with 9 bases matching TRBD1. CDR3 length equals 15 residues. Losses at the gene ends were 7 bases for V and 3 bases for J; bases not matched to a gene: 10. Germline V gene sequence: CDR1 SQVTM, CDR2 ANQGSEA. The CDR3 DNA sequence: TGCAGCGCAAGGGGCGGACAGGGGTCCAATCAGCCCCAGCATTTT. Amino acids: CSARGGQGSNQPQHF.